Listed here are 15 T cell receptor beta chains from one sample, sequenced in a study of blood T cell repertoires in COVID-19. Profiled with immunoSEQ multiplex PCR; TCRdb holds only in-frame clones, not every one. In the table there are about 73,000 clones, roughly 80% of which are singletons. Sequenced material: peripheral blood. Receptors were obtained from a woman aged 55-69 years with acute or convalescent COVID-19.

This clone was counted once. The chain links TRBV5-8 to TRBJ1-5, with D possibly being TRBD1 (6 bases). The germline V gene encodes CDR1 SGHTS and CDR2 YDEGEE. Trimming took 5 bases from V and 3 from J, leaving 18 bases between them. This CDR3 spans 16 amino acids. The DNA of the CDR3 is TGTGCCAGCAGTTGGAGGACAGCCGCATTCAATCAGCCCCAGCATTTT. It codes for CASSWRTAAFNQPQHF.

Only a few counts were recorded for this clone. V is TRBV18 and J is TRBJ2-2; tentatively, D is TRBD1 (6 bases). The V end lost 5 bases, the J end lost 6 bases, and 10 bases lay between the germline ends. This CDR3 is 13 amino acids long. CDR1 KGHSH and CDR2 LQKENI come from the germline V gene. This chain's CDR3 is CASSTRGPGELFF. The CDR3 DNA is TGTGCCAGCTCAACCAGGGGTCCCGGGGAGCTGTTTTTT.

The chain employs TRBV5-1 and TRBJ1-3; TRBD1 matches 7 bases. V lost 4 bases to trimming and J lost 1 base; unmatched junction nucleotides: 2. CDR1 and CDR2 from the germline V gene are SGHRS and YFSETQ. This CDR3 has 14 residues. CDR3: CASSTGQSGNTIYF. The CDR3 nucleotides are TGCGCCAGCAGCACGGGACAGTCTGGAAACACCATATATTTT.

In this sample, this clone turned up a few times. The gene calls are TRBV28 and TRBJ1-1; the match to TRBD1 covers 9 bases. This CDR3 is 13 amino acids long. Germline V gene lookup returns CDR1 MDHEN and CDR2 SYDVKM. The V segment lost 6 bases and the J segment 6 bases; nucleotides outside the gene matches: 5. As DNA, the CDR3 is TGTGCCAGCAGGAATACAGGGGGCGCTGAAGCTTTCTTT. Translation gives CASRNTGGAEAFF.

V is TRBV2 and J is TRBJ1-1; TRBD1 matches 10 bases. With 6 bases clipped from V and 4 bases from J, the junction kept 5 bases outside the gene matches. There are 14 residues in the CDR3. Germline assignment: CDR1 SNHLY and CDR2 FYNNEI. DNA for the CDR3: TGTGCCAGCAGCGGACAGGGGGTAGGCACTGAAGCTTTCTTT. As protein: CASSGQGVGTEAFF. The variable domain in full, with the rest retrieved from reference TRBV2 and TRBJ1-1, is EPEVTQTPSHQVTQMGQEVILRCVPISNHLYFYWYRQILGQKVEFLVSFYNNEISEKSEIFDDQFSVERPDGSNFTLKIRSTKLEDSAMYFCASSGQGVGTEAFFGQGTRLTVV.

This chain connects TRBV27 to TRBJ1-5, with D unresolved. The germline CDR1 and CDR2 sequences are MNHEY and SMNVEV (reference sequence). Trimming pared 9 bases from V and 4 bases from J, leaving 13 bases between. The CDR3 extends over 13 amino acids. The CDR3 is CARSPEKNQPQHF. In DNA form, the CDR3 reads TGTGCCAGATCCCCCGAGAAGAATCAGCCCCAGCATTTT.

The J gene is TRBJ2-2, the V gene TRBV2; 13 bases match TRBD2. Germline assignment: CDR1 SNHLY and CDR2 FYNNEI. J was trimmed by 7 bases and V by 6 bases; bases with no gene match: 5. This CDR3 has 15 amino acids. CDR3 nucleotides: TGTGCCAGCAGACCCAGGACTAGCGGGAGCGGGGAGCTGTTTTTT. Residues: CASRPRTSGSGELFF.

This clone was seen only a few times. V usage is TRBV6-4 and J usage is TRBJ2-3; D unresolved. Germline V gene sequence: CDR1 MRHNA, CDR2 SNTAGT. V lost 6 bases and J 1 base, leaving 14 bases between the germline ends. This CDR3 region has 15 residues. CDR3 sequence reads: CASRKRAGGTDTQYF. CDR3 in DNA: TGTGCCAGCAGGAAACGCGCCGGAGGCACAGATACGCAGTATTTT.

This clone showed up just once. The rearrangement links TRBV5-5 to TRBJ2-2; D ambiguous. V was clipped by 4 bases and J by 3 bases, with 7 bases between them. Germline V lookup: CDR1 SGHKS, CDR2 YYEKEE (reference sequence). The CDR3 sequence is 13 residues long. The CDR3 DNA sequence: TGTGCCAGCAGCCCTCGAGACACCGGGGAGCTGTTTTTT. This sequence encodes CASSPRDTGELFF.

The V gene is TRBV19, the J gene TRBJ2-2; 8 positions agree with TRBD1. Germline V gene sequence: CDR1 LNHDA, CDR2 SQIVND (reference sequence). The V and J ends lost 3 bases and 5 bases, in that order; junction bases with no gene match: 5. This CDR3 has 15 amino acids. CDR3 DNA sequence: TGTGCCAGTAGTATCCAGGGGGCTCGAACCGGGGAGCTGTTTTTT. It specifies CASSIQGARTGELFF.

The rearrangement joins TRBV18 to TRBJ1-3, with 7 nucleotides matching TRBD1. Germline CDR1 KGHSH, CDR2 LQKENI. This CDR3 comprises 14 residues. With V trimmed by 4 bases and J by 3 bases, 3 bases remained unmatched. The CDR3 region has the DNA TGTGCCAGCTCACGCGGGACAGTTGGAAACACCATATATTTT. Translation: CASSRGTVGNTIYF.

Only one count was recorded for this clone. The CDR3 is CAWTPYGTGVAGYTF. CDR3 DNA sequence: TGTGCCTGGACCCCTTATGGGACAGGGGTGGCTGGCTACACCTTC. The V call is TRBV30, the J call TRBJ1-2; 10 nucleotides line up with TRBD1. The CDR3 is made up of 15 amino acids. From germline, CDR1 is GTSNPN and CDR2 SVGIG (reference sequence). The ends lost 4 bases at V and 7 bases at J; junction bases unmatched: 12. The variable domain in full, completed from reference TRBV30 and TRBJ1-2, reads SQTIHQWPATLVQPVGSPLSLECTVEGTSNPNLYWYRQAAGRGLQLLFYSVGIGQISSEVPQNLSASRPQDRQFILSSKKLLLSDSGFYLCAWTPYGTGVAGYTFGSGTRLTVV.

V is TRBV5-6 and J is TRBJ1-1; D is perhaps TRBD1 (5 bases). V lost 0 bases to trimming and J lost 10 bases, with 10 bases between them. This CDR3 comprises 12 residues. CDR1 SGHDT and CDR2 YYEEEE come from the germline V gene. CDR3 loop: CASSLVPGGAFF. CDR3 nucleotides: TGTGCCAGCAGCTTGGTTCCCGGGGGAGCTTTCTTT.

This clone came up once. The rearrangement uses TRBV5-1 and TRBJ1-5; 8 bases are a match to TRBD1. In germline, CDR1 is SGHRS, CDR2 YFSETQ. This CDR3 spans 15 amino acids. The junction had 9 bases not matched to a gene; V was cut back by 7 bases and J by 3 bases. This CDR3 reads CASRPETGDNQPQHF. In DNA, the CDR3 is TGCGCCAGCCGACCCGAGACAGGGGACAATCAGCCCCAGCATTTT. Variable domain in full (rest from reference TRBV5-1 and TRBJ1-5): KAGVTQTPRYLIKTRGQQVTLSCSPISGHRSVSWYQQTPGQGLQFLFEYFSETQRNKGNFPGRFSGRQFSNSRSEMNVSTLELGDSALYLCASRPETGDNQPQHFGDGTRLSIL.

The chain combines TRBV29-1 with TRBJ1-6; no reliable D call. This CDR3 has 13 amino acids. Germline lookup yields CDR1 SQVTM and CDR2 ANQGSEA. Trimming took off 7 bases at V and 4 bases at J, with 11 bases between the two ends. CDR3 loop: CSGRTDYNSPLHF. The CDR3 DNA sequence: TGCAGCGGAAGGACTGATTATAATTCACCCCTCCACTTT.